The present entry profiles one T cell receptor (beta chain) with its context. TCRdb's copy holds only in-frame clones and misses some; the assay was immunoSEQ multiplex PCR. Of thousands of clones listed, 75% to 90% are singletons. V shed 1 base and J shed 0 bases, with 4 bases lying between them. This CDR3 is built from 15 residues. CDR1 SGHVS and CDR2 FQNEAQ come from the germline V gene. The source of the sample is a study of T cells in lung cancer brain metastases. The sequencing input was tumor tissue from the primary lung tumor. The chain combines TRBV7-8 with TRBJ1-6; no definite D call. The TCR comes from a man between 50 and 59 years old with non-small cell lung cancer. CDR3: CASSLDSSYNSPLHF. The CDR3 DNA reads as TGTGCCAGCAGCTTAGACAGCTCCTATAATTCACCCCTCCACTTT.